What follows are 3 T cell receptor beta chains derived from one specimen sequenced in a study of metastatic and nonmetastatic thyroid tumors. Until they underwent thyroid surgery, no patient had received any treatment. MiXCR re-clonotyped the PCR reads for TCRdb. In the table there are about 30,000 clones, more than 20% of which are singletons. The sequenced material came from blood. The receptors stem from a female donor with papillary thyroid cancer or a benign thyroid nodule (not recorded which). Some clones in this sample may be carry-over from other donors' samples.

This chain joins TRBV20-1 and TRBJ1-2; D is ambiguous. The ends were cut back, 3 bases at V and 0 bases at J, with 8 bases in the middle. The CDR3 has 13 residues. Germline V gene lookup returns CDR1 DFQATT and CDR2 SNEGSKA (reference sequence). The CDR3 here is CSAREGANYGYTF. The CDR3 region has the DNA TGCAGTGCTAGGGAAGGAGCTAACTATGGCTACACCTTC.

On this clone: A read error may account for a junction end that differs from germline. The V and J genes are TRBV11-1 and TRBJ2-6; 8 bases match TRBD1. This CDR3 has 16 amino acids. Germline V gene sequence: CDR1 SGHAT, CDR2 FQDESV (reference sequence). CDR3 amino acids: CASSRQGARGAHVLTF. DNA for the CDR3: TGTGCCAGCAGCCGTCAGGGGGCTAGAGGGGCCCACGTCCTGACTTTC.

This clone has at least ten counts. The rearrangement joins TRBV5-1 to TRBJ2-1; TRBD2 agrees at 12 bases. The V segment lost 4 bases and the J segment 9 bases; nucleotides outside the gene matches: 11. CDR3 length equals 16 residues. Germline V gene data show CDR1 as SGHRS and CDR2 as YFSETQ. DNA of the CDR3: TGCGCCAGCAGCACGACGACTAGCGGGAGTAAAGCTGAGCAGTTCTTC. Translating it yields CASSTTTSGSKAEQFF.